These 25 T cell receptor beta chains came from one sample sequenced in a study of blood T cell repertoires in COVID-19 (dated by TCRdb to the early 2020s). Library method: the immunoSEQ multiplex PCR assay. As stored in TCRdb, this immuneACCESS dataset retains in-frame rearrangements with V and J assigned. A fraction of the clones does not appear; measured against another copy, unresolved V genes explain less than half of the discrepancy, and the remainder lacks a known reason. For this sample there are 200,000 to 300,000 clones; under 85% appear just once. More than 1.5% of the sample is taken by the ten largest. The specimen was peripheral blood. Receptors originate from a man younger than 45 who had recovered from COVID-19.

The CDR3, as DNA: TGTGCCAGCAGCCAAAGTTACAATACGGGCTACACCTTC. Translated: CASSQSYNTGYTF. The chain uses TRBV3-1 (or the pseudogene TRBV3-2) and TRBJ1-2; D remains unclear. This CDR3 comprises 13 residues. V lost 2 bases to trimming and J lost 8 bases, with 12 bases between them. Germline V CDR1 and CDR2: LGHDT, YNNKEL (reference sequence).

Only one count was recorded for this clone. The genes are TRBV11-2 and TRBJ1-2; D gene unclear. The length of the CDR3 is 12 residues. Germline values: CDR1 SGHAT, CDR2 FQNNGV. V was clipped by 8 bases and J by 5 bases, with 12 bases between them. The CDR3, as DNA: TGTGCCAGCGGGAGGGCGTCATATGGCTACACCTTC. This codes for CASGRASYGYTF.

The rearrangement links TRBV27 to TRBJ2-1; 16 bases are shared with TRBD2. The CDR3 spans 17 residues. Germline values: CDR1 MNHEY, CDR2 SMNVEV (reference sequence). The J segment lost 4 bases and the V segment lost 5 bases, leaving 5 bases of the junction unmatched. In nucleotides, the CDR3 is TGTGCCAGCAGTCCACTGGGACTAGCGGGGGGGTACAATGAGCAGTTCTTC. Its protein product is CASSPLGLAGGYNEQFF.

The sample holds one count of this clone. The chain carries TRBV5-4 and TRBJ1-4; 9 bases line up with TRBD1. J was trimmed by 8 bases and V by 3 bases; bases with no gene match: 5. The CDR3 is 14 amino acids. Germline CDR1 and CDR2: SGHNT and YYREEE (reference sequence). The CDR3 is CASSSGTGIEKLFF. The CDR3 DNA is TGTGCCAGCAGCTCCGGGACAGGGATCGAAAAACTGTTTTTT.

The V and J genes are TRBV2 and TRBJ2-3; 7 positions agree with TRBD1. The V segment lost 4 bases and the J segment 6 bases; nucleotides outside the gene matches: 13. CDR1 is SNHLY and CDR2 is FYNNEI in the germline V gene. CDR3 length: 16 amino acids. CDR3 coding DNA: TGTGCCAGCAGTGTCCGCCGGACAGGAAGTTTTGATACGCAGTATTTT. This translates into CASSVRRTGSFDTQYF.

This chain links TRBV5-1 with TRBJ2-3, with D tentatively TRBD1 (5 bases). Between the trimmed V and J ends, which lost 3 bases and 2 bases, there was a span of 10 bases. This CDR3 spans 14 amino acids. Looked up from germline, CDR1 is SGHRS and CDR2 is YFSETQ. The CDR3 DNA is TGCGCCAGCAGCTCGGGCAGGGACACAGATACGCAGTATTTT. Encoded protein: CASSSGRDTDTQYF.

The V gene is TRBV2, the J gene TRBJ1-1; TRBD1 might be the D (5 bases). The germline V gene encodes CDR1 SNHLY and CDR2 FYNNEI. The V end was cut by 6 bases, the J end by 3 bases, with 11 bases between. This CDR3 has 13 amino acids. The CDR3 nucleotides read TGTGCCAGCAGGCCCGCAGGGTACACTGAAGCTTTCTTT. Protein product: CASRPAGYTEAFF. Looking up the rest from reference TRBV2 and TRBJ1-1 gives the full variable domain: EPEVTQTPSHQVTQMGQEVILRCVPISNHLYFYWYRQILGQKVEFLVSFYNNEISEKSEIFDDQFSVERPDGSNFTLKIRSTKLEDSAMYFCASRPAGYTEAFFGQGTRLTVV.

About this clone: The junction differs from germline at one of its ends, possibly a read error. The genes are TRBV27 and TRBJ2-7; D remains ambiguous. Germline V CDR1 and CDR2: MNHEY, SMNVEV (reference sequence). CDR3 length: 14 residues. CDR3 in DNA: TGTGCCAGCAGTAGAATCGGGTTCTCCTACGGGCAGTACTTC. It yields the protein CASSRIGFSYGQYF.

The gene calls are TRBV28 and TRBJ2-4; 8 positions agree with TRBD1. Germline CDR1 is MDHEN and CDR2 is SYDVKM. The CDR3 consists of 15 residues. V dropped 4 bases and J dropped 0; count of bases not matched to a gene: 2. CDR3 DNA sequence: TGTGCCAGCAGTTACAGGGGGATAGCCAAAAACATTCAGTACTTC. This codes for CASSYRGIAKNIQYF.

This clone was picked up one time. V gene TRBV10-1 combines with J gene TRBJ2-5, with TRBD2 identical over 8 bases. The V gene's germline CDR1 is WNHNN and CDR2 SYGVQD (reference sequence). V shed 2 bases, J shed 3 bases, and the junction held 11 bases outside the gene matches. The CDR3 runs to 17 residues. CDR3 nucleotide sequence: TGCGCCAGCAGTGAGGTTCCGCGGGGGGCCTTCGAAGAGACCCAGTACTTC. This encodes CASSEVPRGAFEETQYF.

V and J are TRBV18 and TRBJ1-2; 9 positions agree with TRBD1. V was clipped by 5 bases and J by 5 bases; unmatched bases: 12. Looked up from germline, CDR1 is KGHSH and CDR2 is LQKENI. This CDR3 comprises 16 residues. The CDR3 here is CASSSQTRTGDYGYTF. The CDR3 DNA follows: TGTGCCAGCTCATCACAAACACGGACAGGGGATTATGGCTACACCTTC.

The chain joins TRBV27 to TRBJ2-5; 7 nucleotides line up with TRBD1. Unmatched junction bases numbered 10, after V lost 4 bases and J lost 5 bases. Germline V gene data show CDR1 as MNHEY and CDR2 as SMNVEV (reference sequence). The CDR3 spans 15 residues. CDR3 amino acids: CASSSQGSRWETQYF. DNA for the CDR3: TGTGCCAGCAGTTCACAGGGGTCCCGATGGGAGACCCAGTACTTC.

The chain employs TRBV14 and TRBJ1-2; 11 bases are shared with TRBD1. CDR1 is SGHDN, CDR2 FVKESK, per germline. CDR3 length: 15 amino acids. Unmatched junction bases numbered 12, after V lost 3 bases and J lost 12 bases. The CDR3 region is CASSHQKRTGGADTF. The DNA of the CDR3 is TGTGCCAGCAGCCACCAGAAACGGACAGGGGGCGCCGACACCTTC.

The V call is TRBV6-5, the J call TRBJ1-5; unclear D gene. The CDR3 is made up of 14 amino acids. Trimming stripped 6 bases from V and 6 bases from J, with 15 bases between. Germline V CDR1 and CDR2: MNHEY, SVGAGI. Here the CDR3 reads CASSLTFGSQPQHF. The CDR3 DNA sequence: TGTGCCAGCAGCCTGACCTTTGGGAGTCAGCCCCAGCATTTT.

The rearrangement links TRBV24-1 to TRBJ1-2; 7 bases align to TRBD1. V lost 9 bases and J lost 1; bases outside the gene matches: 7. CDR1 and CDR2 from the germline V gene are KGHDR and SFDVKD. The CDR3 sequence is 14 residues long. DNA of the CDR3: TGTGCCACCCAGGGGGACACCGGTAACTATGGCTACACCTTC. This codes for CATQGDTGNYGYTF.

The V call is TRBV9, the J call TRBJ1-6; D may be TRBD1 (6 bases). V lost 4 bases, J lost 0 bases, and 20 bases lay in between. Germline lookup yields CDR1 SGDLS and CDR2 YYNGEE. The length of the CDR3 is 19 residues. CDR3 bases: TGTGCCAGCAGCTCGGGGGGCAGGGCCTCTAGCTCCTATAATTCACCCCTCCACTTT. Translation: CASSSGGRASSSYNSPLHF.

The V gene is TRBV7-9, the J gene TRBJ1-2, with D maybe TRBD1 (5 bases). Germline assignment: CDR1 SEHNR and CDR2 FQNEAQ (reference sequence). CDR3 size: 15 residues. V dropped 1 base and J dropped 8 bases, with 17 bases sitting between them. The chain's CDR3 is CASSLVSSGPGGYTF. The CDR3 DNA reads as TGTGCCAGCAGCTTAGTGTCATCAGGGCCCGGAGGCTACACCTTC.

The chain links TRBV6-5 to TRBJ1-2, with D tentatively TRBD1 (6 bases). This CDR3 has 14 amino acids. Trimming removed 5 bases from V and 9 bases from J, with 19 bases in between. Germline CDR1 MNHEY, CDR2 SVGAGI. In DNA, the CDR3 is TGTGCCAGCAGTCCGCGACGGACAGATCTATGCTACACCTTC. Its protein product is CASSPRRTDLCYTF.

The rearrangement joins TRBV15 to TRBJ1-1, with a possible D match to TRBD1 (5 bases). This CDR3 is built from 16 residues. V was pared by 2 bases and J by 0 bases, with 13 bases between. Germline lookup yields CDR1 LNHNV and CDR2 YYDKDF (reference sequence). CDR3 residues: CATSRTRGGLNTEAFF. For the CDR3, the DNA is TGTGCCACCAGCAGAACCCGGGGGGGATTGAACACTGAAGCTTTCTTT.

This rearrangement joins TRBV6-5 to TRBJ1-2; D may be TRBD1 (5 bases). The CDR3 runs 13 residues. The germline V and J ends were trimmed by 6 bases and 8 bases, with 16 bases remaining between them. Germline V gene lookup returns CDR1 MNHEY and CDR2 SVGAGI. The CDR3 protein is CASRKGTEGGYTF. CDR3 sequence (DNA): TGTGCCAGCAGGAAAGGGACGGAGGGCGGCTACACCTTC.

The CDR3 DNA is TGTGCCAGCAGTTCGGGACAGGGTTATCAGCCCCAGCATTTT. It yields the protein CASSSGQGYQPQHF. J is TRBJ1-5 and V is TRBV27; 9 nucleotides align to TRBD1. CDR3 size: 14 residues. V lost 4 bases and J lost 5; bases outside the gene matches: 3. From germline, CDR1 is MNHEY and CDR2 SMNVEV (reference sequence).

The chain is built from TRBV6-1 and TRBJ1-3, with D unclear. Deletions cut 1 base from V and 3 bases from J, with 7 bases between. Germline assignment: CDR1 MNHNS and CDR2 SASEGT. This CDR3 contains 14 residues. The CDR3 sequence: CASSEGEGGNTIYF. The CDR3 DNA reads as TGTGCCAGCAGTGAAGGGGAGGGTGGAAACACCATATATTTT.

CDR3 amino acids: CASSQGGGSDQPQHF. The CDR3 DNA reads as TGTGCCAGCAGCCAAGGAGGCGGGTCTGATCAGCCCCAGCATTTT. The chain combines TRBV3-1 (or the pseudogene TRBV3-2) with TRBJ1-5; D is unclear. There are 15 residues in the CDR3. Germline V lookup: CDR1 LGHDT, CDR2 YNNKEL (reference sequence). V lost 1 base and J lost 5, with 12 bases in between.

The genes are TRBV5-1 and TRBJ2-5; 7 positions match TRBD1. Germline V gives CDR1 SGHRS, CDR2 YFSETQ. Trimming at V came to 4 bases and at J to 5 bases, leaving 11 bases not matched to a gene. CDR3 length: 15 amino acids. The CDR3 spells CASSPEGAATETQYF. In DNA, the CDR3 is TGCGCCAGCAGCCCCGAGGGGGCAGCAACGGAGACCCAGTACTTC.

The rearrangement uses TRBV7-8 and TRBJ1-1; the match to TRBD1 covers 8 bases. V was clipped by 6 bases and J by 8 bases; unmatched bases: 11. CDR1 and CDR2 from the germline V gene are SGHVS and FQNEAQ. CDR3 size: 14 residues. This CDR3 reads CASRRGTGLSEAFF. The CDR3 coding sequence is TGTGCCAGCAGACGCGGGACAGGATTATCGGAAGCTTTCTTT.